Presented here are 15 T cell receptor beta chains from one specimen sequenced in a study of T cells expressing NK-cell markers. With the 5' RACE reads reprocessed, TCRdb shows one record per CDR3 protein and no DNA. The sample spans just under 150,000 distinct CDR3 sequences; the ten largest clones claim around 12%. The sequencing sample was made of blood T cells: a sorted CD56 or NKG2C T cell subset, CD4+ or CD8+ T cells, or bulk PBMC T cells (not recorded which). These receptor sequences come from a man aged 18 to 30 in good health.

V and J are TRBV4-3 and TRBJ2-1; the TCRdb D gene call, TRBD2, has no DNA to confirm it. The CDR3 consists of 15 residues. The germline gives CDR1 LGHNA, CDR2 YSLEER. CDR3 residues: CASSQEPSGKGEQFF.

The chain couples TRBV20-1 to TRBJ2-3. Germline V gene sequence: CDR1 DFQATT, CDR2 SNEGSKA (reference sequence). The CDR3 covers 12 residues. CDR3 sequence: CSAPHDTDTQYF.

The chain recombines TRBV9 with TRBJ2-1; TCRdb lists TRBD1, though no DNA is available to test this call. The CDR3 length is 19 residues. The V gene's germline CDR1 is SGDLS and CDR2 YYNGEE. CDR3 sequence: CASSLGVGTLGSKRNEQFF.

The chain couples TRBV7-9 to TRBJ2-3. There are 15 residues in the CDR3. Germline lookup yields CDR1 SEHNR and CDR2 FQNEAQ (reference sequence). CDR3 in amino acids: CASSLRTLNTDTQYF.

J is TRBJ1-5 and V is TRBV4-1; TCRdb names TRBD1, which stays unverified in the absence of DNA. The CDR3 totals 16 residues. In germline, CDR1 is MGHRA, CDR2 YSYEKL. The CDR3: CASSQGSGGNNQPQHF.

The chain joins TRBV20-1 to TRBJ2-7; with no DNA, the TCRdb D assignment of TRBD1 cannot be verified. The CDR3 sequence is 13 residues long. CDR1 DFQATT and CDR2 SNEGSKA come from the germline V gene (reference sequence). The CDR3 sequence: CSAETRQVGEQYF.

This chain uses TRBV19 with TRBJ2-5; the TRBD2 assignment by TCRdb is unverifiable without DNA. Germline V gene lookup returns CDR1 LNHDA and CDR2 SQIVND (reference sequence). This CDR3 spans 15 amino acids. The CDR3 reads CASKGSAGGQETQYF.

This chain connects TRBV12-3 or TRBV12-4 to TRBJ2-1; the TCRdb call, TRBD2, lacks DNA for checking. The CDR3 consists of 16 residues. CDR3 amino acids: CASSAPPPTDYNEQFF.

The chain uses TRBV5-1 and TRBJ2-5; TCRdb calls TRBD2, which cannot be checked without DNA. Germline lookup yields CDR1 SGHRS and CDR2 YFSETQ. CDR3 size: 14 residues. The CDR3 here is CASSLWAPSETQYF.

This chain uses TRBV7-9 with TRBJ2-5; TCRdb proposes TRBD1, but this gene call is untestable without DNA. Per germline, CDR1 SEHNR and CDR2 FQNEAQ (reference sequence). The CDR3 consists of 17 residues. CDR3 protein: CASSRNLGRGLQETQYF.

Here the CDR3 reads CASSSSWEEYYNEQFF. This chain links TRBV5-1 with TRBJ2-1. The CDR3 is 16 residues long. Germline V gene sequence: CDR1 SGHRS, CDR2 YFSETQ.

The chain links TRBV27 to TRBJ2-7; TCRdb names TRBD2, which stays unverified in the absence of DNA. Germline CDR1 and CDR2: MNHEY and SMNVEV (reference sequence). The CDR3 runs 16 residues. The CDR3 is CASSLVAGQGTYEQYF.

CDR3 sequence: CASSRLVGNYEQYF. This rearrangement joins TRBV7-2 to TRBJ2-7; without DNA, the TCRdb call of TRBD2 cannot be checked. Germline CDR1 and CDR2: SGHTA and FQGNSA. The CDR3 is made up of 14 amino acids.

The chain uses TRBV28 and TRBJ2-3. The CDR3 spans 15 residues. CDR1 is MDHEN, CDR2 SYDVKM, per germline. The CDR3 region is CASSLVVPSTDTQYF.

The V and J genes are TRBV11-2 and TRBJ2-1. The CDR3 covers 11 residues. Germline V gene data show CDR1 as SGHAT and CDR2 as FQNNGV. This CDR3 is CASSSPNEQFF.